This T cell receptor beta chain emerged from a study of blood T cell repertoires in COVID-19. This table comes from immunoSEQ multiplex PCR, and its TCRdb copy is limited to in-frame clones, with some not included. The table includes about 240,000 clones, around 86% detected once. In germline, CDR1 is MNHEY, CDR2 SMNVEV (reference sequence). The CDR3 is made up of 16 amino acids. V was clipped by 0 bases and J by 2 bases, with 13 bases between them. The chain uses TRBV27 and TRBJ1-1; the D is unclear. Sequencing was carried out using peripheral blood. The receptor comes from a woman aged 60-75 years with active or convalescent COVID-19. The CDR3 nucleotides are TGTGCCAGCAGTTTATCGTATCAGGCGTTCAACACTGAAGCTTTCTTT. It yields the protein CASSLSYQAFNTEAFF.